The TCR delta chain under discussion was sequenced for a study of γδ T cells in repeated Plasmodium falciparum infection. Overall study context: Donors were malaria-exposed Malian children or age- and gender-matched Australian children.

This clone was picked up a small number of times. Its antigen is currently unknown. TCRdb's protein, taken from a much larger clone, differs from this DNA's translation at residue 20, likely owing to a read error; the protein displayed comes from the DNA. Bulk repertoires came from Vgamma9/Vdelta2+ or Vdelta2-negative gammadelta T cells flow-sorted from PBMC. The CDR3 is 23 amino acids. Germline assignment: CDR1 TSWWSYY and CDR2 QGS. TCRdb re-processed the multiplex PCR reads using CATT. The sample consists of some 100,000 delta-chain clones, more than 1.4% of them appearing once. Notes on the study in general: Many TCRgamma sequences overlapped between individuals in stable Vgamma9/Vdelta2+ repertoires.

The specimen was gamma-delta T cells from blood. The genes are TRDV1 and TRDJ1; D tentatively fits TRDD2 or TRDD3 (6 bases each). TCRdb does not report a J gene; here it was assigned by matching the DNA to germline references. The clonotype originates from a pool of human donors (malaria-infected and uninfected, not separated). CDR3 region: CALGSCAPTPWDWGPPYTDRLIF. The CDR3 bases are TGTGCTCTTGGGTCCTGTGCTCCTACTCCTTGGGATTGGGGGCCACCCTACACCGATAGACTCATCTTT.